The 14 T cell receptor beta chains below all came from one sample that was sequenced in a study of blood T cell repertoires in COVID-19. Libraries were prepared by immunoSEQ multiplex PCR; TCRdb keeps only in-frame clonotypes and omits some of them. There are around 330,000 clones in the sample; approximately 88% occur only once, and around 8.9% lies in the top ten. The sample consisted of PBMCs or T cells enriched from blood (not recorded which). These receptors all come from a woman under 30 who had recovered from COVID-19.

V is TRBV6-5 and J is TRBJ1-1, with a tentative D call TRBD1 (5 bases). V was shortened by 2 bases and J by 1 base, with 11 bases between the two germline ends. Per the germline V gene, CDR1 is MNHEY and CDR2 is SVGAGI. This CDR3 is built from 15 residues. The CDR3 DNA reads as TGTGCCAGCAGTTACAGGGGCATCCGGAACACTGAAGCTTTCTTT. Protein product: CASSYRGIRNTEAFF.

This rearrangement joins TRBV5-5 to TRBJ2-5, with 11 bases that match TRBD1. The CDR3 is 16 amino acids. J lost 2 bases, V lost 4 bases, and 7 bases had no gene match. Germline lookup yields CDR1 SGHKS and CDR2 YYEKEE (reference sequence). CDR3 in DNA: TGTGCCAGCAGCATACATGGGGACAGGGGGCAAGAGACCCAGTACTTC. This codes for CASSIHGDRGQETQYF.

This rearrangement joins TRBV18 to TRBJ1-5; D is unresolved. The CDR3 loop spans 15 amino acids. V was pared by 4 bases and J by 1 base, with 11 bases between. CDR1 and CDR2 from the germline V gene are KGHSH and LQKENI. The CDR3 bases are TGTGCCAGCTCACAGATGACATCGAGCAATCAGCCCCAGCATTTT. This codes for CASSQMTSSNQPQHF. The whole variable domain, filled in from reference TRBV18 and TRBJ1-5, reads NAGVMQNPRHLVRRRGQEARLRCSPMKGHSHVYWYRQLPEEGLKFMVYLQKENIIDESGMPKERFSAEFPKEGPSILRIQQVVRGDSAAYFCASSQMTSSNQPQHFGDGTRLSIL.

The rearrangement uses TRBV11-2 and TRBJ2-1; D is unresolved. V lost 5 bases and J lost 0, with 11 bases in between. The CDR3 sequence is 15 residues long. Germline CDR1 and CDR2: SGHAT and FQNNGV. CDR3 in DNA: TGTGCCAGCAGCCCCGGGTTCCTCTCCTACAATGAGCAGTTCTTC. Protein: CASSPGFLSYNEQFF.

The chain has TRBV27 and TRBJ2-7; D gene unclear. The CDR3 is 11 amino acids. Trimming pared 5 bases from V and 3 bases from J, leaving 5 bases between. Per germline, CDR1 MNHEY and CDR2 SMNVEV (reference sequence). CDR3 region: CASSRLYEQYF. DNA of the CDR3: TGTGCCAGCAGTCGACTCTACGAGCAGTACTTC.

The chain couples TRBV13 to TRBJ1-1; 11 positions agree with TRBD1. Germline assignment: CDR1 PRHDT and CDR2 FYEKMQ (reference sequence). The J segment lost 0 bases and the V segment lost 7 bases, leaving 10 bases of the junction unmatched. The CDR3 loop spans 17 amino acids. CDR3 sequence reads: CASTPFGTGGVNTEAFF. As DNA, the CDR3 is TGTGCCAGCACCCCTTTTGGGACAGGGGGGGTGAACACTGAAGCTTTCTTT.

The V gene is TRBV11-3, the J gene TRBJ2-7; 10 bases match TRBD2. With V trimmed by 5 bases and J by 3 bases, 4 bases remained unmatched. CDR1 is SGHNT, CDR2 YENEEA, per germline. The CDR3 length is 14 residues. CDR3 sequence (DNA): TGTGCCAGCAGCCGCTCTAGCGGGAGCTACGAGCAGTACTTC. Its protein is CASSRSSGSYEQYF.

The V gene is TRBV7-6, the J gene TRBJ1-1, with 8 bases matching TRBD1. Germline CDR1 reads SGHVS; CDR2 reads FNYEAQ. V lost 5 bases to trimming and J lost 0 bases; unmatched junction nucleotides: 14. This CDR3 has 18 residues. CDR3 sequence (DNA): TGTGCCAGCAGCGCCAGACCAGGGGGCATTCCCTTGAACACTGAAGCTTTCTTT. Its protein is CASSARPGGIPLNTEAFF.

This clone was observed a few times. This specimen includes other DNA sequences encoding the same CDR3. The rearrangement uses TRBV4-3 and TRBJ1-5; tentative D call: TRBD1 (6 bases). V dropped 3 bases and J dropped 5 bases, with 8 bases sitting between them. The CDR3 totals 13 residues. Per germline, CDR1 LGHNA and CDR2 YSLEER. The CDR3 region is CASSQRQDQPQHF. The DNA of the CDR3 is TGCGCCAGCAGCCAGAGACAGGATCAGCCCCAGCATTTT.

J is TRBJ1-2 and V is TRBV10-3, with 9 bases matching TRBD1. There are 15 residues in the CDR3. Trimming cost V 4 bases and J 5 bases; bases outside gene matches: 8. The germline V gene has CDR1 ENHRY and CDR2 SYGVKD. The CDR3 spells CAISVRGQGEYGYTF. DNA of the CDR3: TGTGCCATCAGTGTGAGGGGACAGGGCGAGTATGGCTACACCTTC.

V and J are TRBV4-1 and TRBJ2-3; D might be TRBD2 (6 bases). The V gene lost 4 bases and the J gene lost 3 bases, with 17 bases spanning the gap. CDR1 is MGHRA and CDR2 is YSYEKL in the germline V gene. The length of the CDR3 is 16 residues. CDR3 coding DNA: TGCGCCAGCAGCCGCATATCGGGGGAAGCAACAGATACGCAGTATTTT. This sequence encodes CASSRISGEATDTQYF.

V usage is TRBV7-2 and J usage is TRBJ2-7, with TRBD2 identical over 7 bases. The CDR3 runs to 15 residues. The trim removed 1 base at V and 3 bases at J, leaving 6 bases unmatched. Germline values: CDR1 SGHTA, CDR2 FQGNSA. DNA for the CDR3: TGTGCCAGCAGCTTAGAGGAGGGACTACTCTACGAGCAGTACTTC. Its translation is CASSLEEGLLYEQYF.

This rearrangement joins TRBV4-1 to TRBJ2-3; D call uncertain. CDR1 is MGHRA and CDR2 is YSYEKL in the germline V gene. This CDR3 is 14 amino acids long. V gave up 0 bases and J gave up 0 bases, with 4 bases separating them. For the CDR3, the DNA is TGCGCCAGCAGCCAAGAGTATAGCACAGATACGCAGTATTTT. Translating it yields CASSQEYSTDTQYF.

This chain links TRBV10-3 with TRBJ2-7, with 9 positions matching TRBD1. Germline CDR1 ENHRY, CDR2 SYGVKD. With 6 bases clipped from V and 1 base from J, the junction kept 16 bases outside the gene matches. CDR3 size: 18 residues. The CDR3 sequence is CAISAGQGIASPSYEQYF. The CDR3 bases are TGTGCCATCAGCGCGGGACAGGGCATCGCTAGCCCTTCCTACGAGCAGTACTTC.